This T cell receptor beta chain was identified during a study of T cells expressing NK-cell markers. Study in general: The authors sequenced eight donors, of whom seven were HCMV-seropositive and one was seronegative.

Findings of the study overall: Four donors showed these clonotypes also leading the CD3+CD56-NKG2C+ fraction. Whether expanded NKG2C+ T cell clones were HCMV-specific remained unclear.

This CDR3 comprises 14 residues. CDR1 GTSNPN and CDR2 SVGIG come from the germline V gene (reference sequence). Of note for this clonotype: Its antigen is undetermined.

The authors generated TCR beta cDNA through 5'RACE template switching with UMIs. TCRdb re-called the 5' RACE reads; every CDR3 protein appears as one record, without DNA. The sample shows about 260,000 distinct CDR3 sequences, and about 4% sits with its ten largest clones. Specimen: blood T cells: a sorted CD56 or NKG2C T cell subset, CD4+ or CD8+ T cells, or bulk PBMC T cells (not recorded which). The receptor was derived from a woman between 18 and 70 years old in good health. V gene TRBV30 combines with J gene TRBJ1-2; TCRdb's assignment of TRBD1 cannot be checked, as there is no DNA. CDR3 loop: CAWTGGRGDYGYTF.